This is a list of T cell receptor beta chains from one sample in a study of neurological immune-mediated disorders. TCRdb fed the 5' RACE reads into MiXCR, producing one record per CDR3 protein. The repertoire consists of some 86,000 distinct CDR3 sequences, with 2.5% to 3% occurring once and the leading ten covering roughly 1.2%. Sequenced material: PBMCs. These receptors all stem from a woman in her thirties with multiple sclerosis. Both conserved end residues are part of each CDR3. A D gene is named only where the DNA matches it firmly. Clone size is given as once, few, many, or a class for an expanded clone.

v_call	clone_size	j_call	d_call	cdr3_aa	cdr3_nt
TRBV12-3/TRBV12-4	many	TRBJ2-2	-	CASSPTAGTGELFF	TGTGCCAGCAGCCCTACTGCGGGGACCGGGGAGCTGTTTTTT
TRBV12-3/TRBV12-4	many	TRBJ1-4	TRBD1	CASSFSPGGYEKLFF	TGTGCCAGCAGTTTTTCGCCAGGGGGATATGAAAAACTGTTTTTT
TRBV6-6	many	TRBJ1-5	-	CASSYGEFDQPQHF	TGTGCCAGCAGTTATGGGGAATTCGATCAGCCCCAGCATTTT
TRBV28	many	TRBJ1-1	-	CASSLMYKREAFF	TGTGCCAGCAGTTTGATGTACAAACGTGAAGCTTTCTTT
TRBV27	many	TRBJ2-3	TRBD2	CARRKRDLTDTQYF	TGTGCCAGGAGGAAGCGGGACCTCACAGATACGCAGTATTTT
TRBV7-2	many	TRBJ2-7	TRBD2	CASSLDAGRQNEQYF	TGTGCCAGCAGCTTAGATGCCGGGAGGCAAAACGAGCAGTACTTC
TRBV7-9	many	TRBJ2-1	TRBD2	CASLASGTTSLF	TGTGCCAGCCTCGCTAGCGGGACGACGTCGCTCTTC
TRBV20-1	many	TRBJ2-5	TRBD1	CSARTVPGQGAGETQYF	TGCAGTGCTAGGACCGTCCCGGGACAGGGGGCTGGGGAGACCCAGTACTTC
TRBV6-8	few	TRBJ2-1	-	CASSYLGSLNYNEQFF	TGTGCCAGCAGTTACTTAGGGAGTTTAAACTACAATGAGCAGTTCTTC
TRBV12-3/TRBV12-4	many	TRBJ2-1	TRBD2	CASSLQLAVNEQFF	TGTGCCAGCAGTTTACAACTAGCGGTTAATGAGCAGTTCTTC
TRBV6-5	once	TRBJ2-2	-	CASRGGHRTGELFF	TGTGCCAGCAGGGGGGGGCATAGAACCGGGGAGCTGTTTTTT
TRBV20-1	many	TRBJ2-7	-	CSASFPRMGAGEQYF	TGCAGTGCTAGTTTCCCCAGAATGGGGGCGGGCGAGCAGTACTTC
TRBV6-5	many	TRBJ1-1	-	CASSYGTSAFF	TGTGCCAGCAGTTACGGCACAAGCGCTTTCTTT